This T cell receptor beta chain was observed in a study of blood T cell repertoires in COVID-19. Whole-study context: Acute and convalescent COVID-19 samples came from the United States, Italy and Spain. From T cells, B-cell-depleted T cells, or PBMCs came the material, which was cDNA or gDNA.

Per the authors' pipeline: Quantification of nucleated cells was approximated via reference gene primer amplification. The assay was immunoSEQ multiplex PCR, and TCRdb's table has in-frame clones only and misses some. Clone size and the V and J calls come from that table; the DNA yielded D and trimming. The sample contains some 110,000 clones, 86% of which appear only once. This CDR3 is 13 amino acids long. Germline V gene sequence: CDR1 SQVTM, CDR2 ANQGSEA. Trimming took 3 bases from V and 4 from J; bases not matched to a gene: 1. V gene TRBV29-1 combines with J gene TRBJ2-1, with 9 positions matching TRBD1. The specimen was peripheral blood. The clonotype was recovered from a man aged 40-55 years with acute or convalescent COVID-19. The chain's CDR3 is CSVDGTGYNEQFF. The CDR3 coding sequence is TGCAGCGTTGATGGGACAGGGTACAATGAGCAGTTCTTC.